This TCR beta chain was identified during a study of early T cells in non-severe SARS-CoV-2 infection. TCRdb analysed the 5' RACE reads with MiXCR anew, one entry per CDR3 protein. The repertoire holds some 100,000 distinct CDR3 sequences, with roughly 14% as singletons. The CDR3 covers 15 residues. The germline V gene encodes CDR1 LNHDA and CDR2 SQIVND (reference sequence). Trimming removed 7 bases from V and 7 bases from J, with 19 bases in between. The source is an adult who was a healthcare worker with PCR-confirmed SARS-CoV-2 infection or an uninfected control (not recorded which). The V and J genes are TRBV19 and TRBJ1-4; possible D gene TRBD1, 5 bases. Sequencing input: whole blood. The CDR3 reads CASTTVGTRGEKLFF. CDR3 in DNA: TGTGCCAGTACCACCGTCGGGACCCGAGGTGAAAAACTGTTTTTT.